This TCR beta chain originates from a study of T-cell memory formation after mild COVID-19. This clonotype was recorded many times. CDR3 length equals 12 residues. Trimming removed 4 bases at V and 5 bases at J, with 8 bases between. Germline V gene lookup returns CDR1 SGHTA and CDR2 FQGNSA. TCRdb re-called the 5' RACE reads through MiXCR, storing one row per CDR3 protein. Altogether about 200,000 distinct CDR3 sequences are present, more than 8% being singletons, with the ten largest covering 3.5%. This chain connects TRBV7-2 to TRBJ2-5; D remains unclear. Sequenced input: PBMCs or a T cell subset sorted from them (not recorded which). This clonotype was sampled from a man between 18 and 35 years old who had mild COVID-19 (a few samples of this study predate the infection). Cell type and time point are not known. The CDR3 here is CASSSTRETQYF. The DNA of the CDR3 is TGTGCCAGCAGCTCAACGAGGGAGACCCAGTACTTC.